This T cell receptor beta chain was found in a study of blood T cell repertoires in COVID-19. Turning to the study itself: There were acute and convalescent COVID-19 samples, and they came from the United States, Italy and Spain.

The age range of participants was 18 to 89 years, with residence in under 30 US areas. This clone turned up a few times. Some clones are missing from TCRdb's copy, which holds only in-frame ones; the method was immunoSEQ multiplex PCR. The profile shows about 400,000 clones, around 90% of them singletons. Sequencing was performed on PBMCs or T cells enriched from blood (not recorded which). This clonotype was obtained from a woman aged 35 to 49 with acute COVID-19.

CDR3 amino acids: CASSERTGTLGTEAFF. DNA of the CDR3: TGTGCCAGCAGTGAACGGACAGGGACCTTGGGGACTGAAGCTTTCTTT. The chain links TRBV6-1 to TRBJ1-1; TRBD1 matches at 8 bases. Germline V gene data show CDR1 as MNHNS and CDR2 as SASEGT. The CDR3 covers 16 residues. V lost 2 bases to trimming and J lost 5 bases; unmatched junction nucleotides: 10.